The next 28 T cell receptor beta chains were all read from a single sample in a study of CD8+ T cells in alopecia areata. RNA was extracted and reverse transcribed into cDNA as the sequencing template. Sequenced by immunoSEQ multiplex PCR; TCRdb stores in-frame clones only, minus some. The table includes hundreds of thousands of clones, about 68% detected once. Material: CD4+ T cells sorted from blood, obtained at week 0. These receptors all come from a human donor with alopecia areata.

A word on this clone: The sample has other DNA sequences that encode this CDR3 too. V gene TRBV29-1 combines with J gene TRBJ1-2; D gene unclear. The CDR3 totals 11 residues. Trimming shortened V by 4 bases and J by 2 bases, and 5 bases separated the two germline ends. In germline, CDR1 is SQVTM, CDR2 ANQGSEA. This CDR3 is CSVAQNYGYTF. In DNA, the CDR3 is TGCAGCGTTGCCCAAAACTATGGCTACACCTTC. The whole variable domain, filled in from reference TRBV29-1 and TRBJ1-2, reads SAVISQKPSRDICQRGTSLTIQCQVDSQVTMMFWYRQQPGQSLTLIATANQGSEATYESGFVIDKFPISRPNLTFSTLTVSNMSPEDSSIYLCSVAQNYGYTFGSGTRLTVV.

This clone was seen only a few times. The gene calls are TRBV7-9 and TRBJ2-2; D is undetermined. Germline-derived CDR1 and CDR2 are SEHNR and FQNEAQ (reference sequence). The V end was cut by 2 bases, the J end by 7 bases, with 11 bases between. The CDR3 consists of 14 residues. The CDR3 DNA reads as TGTGCCAGCAGCTTAAATATGGGGTTCGGGGAGCTGTTTTTT. It translates to CASSLNMGFGELFF.

The V call is TRBV29-1, the J call TRBJ2-2; tentative D call: TRBD2 (5 bases). The CDR3 consists of 13 residues. Germline V gives CDR1 SQVTM, CDR2 ANQGSEA. In DNA, the CDR3 is TGCAGTGGCGGACTGTCGAACACCGGGGAGCTGTTTTTT. This codes for CSGGLSNTGELFF.

There are a few counts of this clone. The chain combines TRBV7-2 with TRBJ2-6, with 7 bases matching TRBD1. The length of the CDR3 is 17 residues. The V gene's germline CDR1 is SGHTA and CDR2 FQGNSA. The J segment lost 5 bases and the V segment lost 0 bases, leaving 7 bases of the junction unmatched. CDR3 protein: CASSLALAGGRANVLTF. In DNA, the CDR3 is TGTGCCAGCAGCTTAGCGTTGGCAGGGGGTAGGGCCAACGTCCTGACTTTC.

The V gene is TRBV28, the J gene TRBJ2-3, with D unresolved. V lost 4 bases, J lost 3 bases, and 2 bases lay in between. Germline assignment: CDR1 MDHEN and CDR2 SYDVKM. The CDR3 runs to 11 residues. This CDR3 is CASSSTDTQYF. CDR3 in DNA: TGTGCCAGCAGTTCGACAGATACGCAGTATTTT.

The chain joins TRBV4-2 to TRBJ2-2; the D is unclear. This CDR3 is 17 amino acids long. CDR1 and CDR2 (germline): LGHNA, YNFKEQ. V gave up 2 bases and J gave up 4 bases, with 17 bases separating them. The CDR3 DNA is TGTGCCAGCAGCCAATCTACCGGGCCTCCGGGCACCGGGGAGCTGTTTTTT. Translating it yields CASSQSTGPPGTGELFF.

The chain couples TRBV7-2 to TRBJ2-1, with D tentatively TRBD2 (6 bases). Germline V gene sequence: CDR1 SGHTA, CDR2 FQGNSA. Trimming cost V 4 bases and J 6 bases, with 16 bases left between them. This CDR3 comprises 15 residues. The CDR3 DNA is TGTGCCAGCAGCTCCCGGCGGGGTAGTGGCAATGAGCAGTTCTTC. Translated: CASSSRRGSGNEQFF.

The gene calls are TRBV2 and TRBJ1-5, with TRBD1 as a possible D gene (5 bases). Trimming left V 8 bases short and J 0 bases short, with 8 bases between. The CDR3 is 13 amino acids. CDR1 is SNHLY, CDR2 FYNNEI, per germline. The CDR3 loop reads CASDSHSNQPQHF. CDR3 DNA: TGTGCCAGCGACAGTCATAGCAATCAGCCCCAGCATTTT.

The chain is built from TRBV30 and TRBJ2-7; 8 bases fit TRBD1. V gave up 3 bases and J gave up 7 bases; unmatched junction bases: 5. This CDR3 has 12 amino acids. Per germline, CDR1 GTSNPN and CDR2 SVGIG (reference sequence). The CDR3 coding sequence is TGTGCCTGGAGCCAGACAGGGGATGAGCAGTACTTC. Translating gives CAWSQTGDEQYF.

The chain recombines TRBV15 with TRBJ2-6; 7 bases fit TRBD1. The V and J ends lost 4 bases and 2 bases, in that order; junction bases with no gene match: 5. CDR3 length: 16 residues. The germline V gene encodes CDR1 LNHNV and CDR2 YYDKDF (reference sequence). The CDR3 spells CATSTYRGPGANVLTF. DNA of the CDR3: TGTGCCACCAGCACCTACAGGGGACCTGGGGCCAACGTCCTGACTTTC.

The rearrangement joins TRBV7-9 to TRBJ1-4; D is uncertain. The CDR3 runs 15 residues. Trimming shortened V by 1 base and J by 0 bases, and 6 bases separated the two germline ends. CDR1 is SEHNR and CDR2 is FQNEAQ in the germline V gene (reference sequence). Here the CDR3 reads CASSLVATTNEKLFF. In DNA form, the CDR3 reads TGTGCCAGCAGCTTAGTCGCAACAACTAATGAAAAACTGTTTTTT.

The gene calls are TRBV29-1 and TRBJ2-3; D uncertain. Germline assignment: CDR1 SQVTM and CDR2 ANQGSEA. The CDR3 length is 12 residues. V shed 4 bases and J shed 2 bases, with 7 bases lying between them. The CDR3 DNA is TGCAGCGTTGGGACGTTCACAGATACGCAGTATTTT. This gives the protein CSVGTFTDTQYF.

DNA for the CDR3: TGCGCCTCCTCTAGCGGGGGGGCAGGCGCAGATACGCAGTATTTT. Translation: CASSSGGAGADTQYF. V is TRBV5-1 and J is TRBJ2-3, with TRBD2 matching 12 bases. The CDR3 spans 15 residues. V shed 10 bases, J shed 4 bases, and the junction held 10 bases outside the gene matches. CDR1 is SGHRS, CDR2 YFSETQ, per germline. The full variable domain, with the rest looked up from reference TRBV5-1 and TRBJ2-3, is KAGVTQTPRYLIKTRGQQVTLSCSPISGHRSVSWYQQTPGQGLQFLFEYFSETQRNKGNFPGRFSGRQFSNSRSEMNVSTLELGDSALYLCASSSGGAGADTQYFGPGTRLTVL.

The chain combines TRBV10-3 with TRBJ2-2; D unresolved. The V end was cut by 8 bases, the J end by 1 base, with 2 bases between. The germline V gene encodes CDR1 ENHRY and CDR2 SYGVKD. The CDR3 covers 11 residues. The CDR3 here is CAIQNTGELFF. DNA of the CDR3: TGTGCCATCCAGAACACCGGGGAGCTGTTTTTT.

The chain uses TRBV7-3 and TRBJ1-4, with D possibly being TRBD1 (6 bases). V was pared by 1 base and J by 10 bases, with 16 bases between. This CDR3 comprises 15 residues. Per germline, CDR1 SGHTA and CDR2 FQGTGA. The chain's CDR3 is CASSLIYRDPGKLFF. CDR3 bases: TGTGCCAGCAGCTTAATCTACAGGGATCCGGGAAAACTGTTTTTT.

V gene TRBV30 combines with J gene TRBJ2-3, with no clear D. The germline CDR1 and CDR2 sequences are GTSNPN and SVGIG (reference sequence). The CDR3 extends over 17 amino acids. The V gene lost 0 bases and the J gene lost 2 bases, with 18 bases spanning the gap. The CDR3 region is CAWSVGRIVRSTDTQYF. The CDR3 coding sequence is TGTGCCTGGAGTGTTGGGCGTATCGTTCGGTCCACAGATACGCAGTATTTT.

The genes are TRBV29-1 and TRBJ1-2; no firm D call. Germline CDR1 reads SQVTM; CDR2 reads ANQGSEA. The CDR3 consists of 13 residues. V shed 4 bases and J shed 8 bases, with 17 bases lying between them. The CDR3 spells CSVADGWRSGYTF. DNA for the CDR3: TGCAGCGTTGCGGACGGATGGAGATCCGGCTACACCTTC.

The chain couples TRBV6-6 to TRBJ1-1; a possible D gene is TRBD1 (6 bases). The CDR3 extends over 14 amino acids. V lost 6 bases, J lost 1 base, and 12 bases lay in between. Germline lookup yields CDR1 MNHNY and CDR2 SVGAGI (reference sequence). CDR3 sequence: CASSLKGQNTEAFF. CDR3 coding DNA: TGTGCCAGCAGCCTTAAGGGACAGAACACTGAAGCTTTCTTT.

The genes are TRBV9 and TRBJ1-2, with 11 bases matching TRBD1. This CDR3 has 15 residues. V lost 4 bases, J lost 3 bases, and 5 bases stayed unmatched. CDR1 is SGDLS and CDR2 is YYNGEE in the germline V gene. This CDR3 is CASSSRTGGDYGYTF. CDR3 nucleotide sequence: TGTGCCAGCAGCTCACGGACAGGGGGCGACTATGGCTACACCTTC.

The V and J genes are TRBV29-1 and TRBJ2-3; 10 nucleotides agree with TRBD2. The germline V gene has CDR1 SQVTM and CDR2 ANQGSEA. This CDR3 contains 18 residues. V was pared by 0 bases and J by 1 base, with 10 bases of the junction left unmatched. In DNA, the CDR3 is TGCAGCGTTGAAGATTCTAGCGGGGGAACGCACCGCACAGATACGCAGTATTTT. Its translation is CSVEDSSGGTHRTDTQYF.

This clone was detected a few times. J is TRBJ2-7 and V is TRBV9; D uncertain. Germline V CDR1 and CDR2: SGDLS, YYNGEE. Trimming left V 0 bases short and J 6 bases short, with 16 bases between. CDR3 length: 15 residues. The CDR3 DNA is TGTGCCAGCAGCGTAGACAACCTCAGGTCGGGCGAGCAGTACTTC. It specifies CASSVDNLRSGEQYF.

This clone was detected a few times. Other DNA variants within this sample encode the same CDR3. The chain employs TRBV5-1 and TRBJ2-3; D is unresolved. V was shortened by 0 bases and J by 0 bases, with 2 bases between the two germline ends. This CDR3 is built from 13 residues. The germline V gene has CDR1 SGHRS and CDR2 YFSETQ. CDR3 residues: CASSLESTDTQYF. CDR3 in DNA: TGCGCCAGCAGCTTGGAAAGCACAGATACGCAGTATTTT.

The chain is built from TRBV29-1 and TRBJ1-2; unclear D gene. CDR1 and CDR2 from the germline V gene are SQVTM and ANQGSEA. Deletions cut 5 bases from V and 8 bases from J, with 15 bases between. The CDR3 has 12 amino acids. The CDR3 sequence: CSVRPVFEGYTF. The DNA for the CDR3 is TGCAGCGTTAGACCGGTCTTTGAAGGCTACACCTTC.

CDR3 nucleotides: TGTGCCAGCAGCTACGACAACATCTATGGCTACACCTTC. It yields the protein CASSYDNIYGYTF. The chain is built from TRBV5-4 and TRBJ1-2; D gene uncertain. Trimming removed 3 bases from V and 4 bases from J, with 10 bases in between. The CDR3 has 13 residues. In germline, CDR1 is SGHNT, CDR2 YYREEE (reference sequence).

This clone was seen only once. This sequence joins TRBV30 and TRBJ2-3; the D is unclear. The CDR3 consists of 11 residues. V lost 0 bases, J lost 8 bases, and 6 bases lay in between. From germline, CDR1 is GTSNPN and CDR2 SVGIG (reference sequence). The CDR3 here is CAWSVGFTQYF. As DNA, the CDR3 is TGTGCCTGGAGTGTGGGTTTTACGCAGTATTTT.

Note on this clone: Its ends do not fully match the called genes, so a read error is possible. The V call is TRBV23-1, the J call TRBJ1-4; 9 nucleotides line up with TRBD1. TRBV23-1 is an ORF, with its function uncertain. This CDR3 region has 13 residues. The CDR3 is CAGRDRDNEKLFF. The CDR3 DNA follows: TGCGCCGGCAGGGACAGGGACAATGAAAAACTGTTTTTT.

V gene TRBV30 combines with J gene TRBJ1-2, with D possibly matching TRBD1 (6 bases). Germline-derived CDR1 and CDR2 are GTSNPN and SVGIG (reference sequence). The CDR3 consists of 12 residues. Trimming removed 2 bases at V and 8 bases at J, with 12 bases between. CDR3 protein: CAWSPGAVGYTF. The CDR3 nucleotides read TGTGCCTGGAGTCCAGGGGCGGTAGGCTACACCTTC.

This clone was observed a single time. V is TRBV29-1 and J is TRBJ2-3; 16 nucleotides agree with TRBD2. The CDR3 runs 15 residues. CDR1 and CDR2 from the germline V gene are SQVTM and ANQGSEA. V was pared by 3 bases and J by 4 bases, with 1 base of the junction left unmatched. CDR3 nucleotides: TGCAGCGTTGATGGGACTAGCGGGGGGGCAGATACGCAGTATTTT. It yields the protein CSVDGTSGGADTQYF.